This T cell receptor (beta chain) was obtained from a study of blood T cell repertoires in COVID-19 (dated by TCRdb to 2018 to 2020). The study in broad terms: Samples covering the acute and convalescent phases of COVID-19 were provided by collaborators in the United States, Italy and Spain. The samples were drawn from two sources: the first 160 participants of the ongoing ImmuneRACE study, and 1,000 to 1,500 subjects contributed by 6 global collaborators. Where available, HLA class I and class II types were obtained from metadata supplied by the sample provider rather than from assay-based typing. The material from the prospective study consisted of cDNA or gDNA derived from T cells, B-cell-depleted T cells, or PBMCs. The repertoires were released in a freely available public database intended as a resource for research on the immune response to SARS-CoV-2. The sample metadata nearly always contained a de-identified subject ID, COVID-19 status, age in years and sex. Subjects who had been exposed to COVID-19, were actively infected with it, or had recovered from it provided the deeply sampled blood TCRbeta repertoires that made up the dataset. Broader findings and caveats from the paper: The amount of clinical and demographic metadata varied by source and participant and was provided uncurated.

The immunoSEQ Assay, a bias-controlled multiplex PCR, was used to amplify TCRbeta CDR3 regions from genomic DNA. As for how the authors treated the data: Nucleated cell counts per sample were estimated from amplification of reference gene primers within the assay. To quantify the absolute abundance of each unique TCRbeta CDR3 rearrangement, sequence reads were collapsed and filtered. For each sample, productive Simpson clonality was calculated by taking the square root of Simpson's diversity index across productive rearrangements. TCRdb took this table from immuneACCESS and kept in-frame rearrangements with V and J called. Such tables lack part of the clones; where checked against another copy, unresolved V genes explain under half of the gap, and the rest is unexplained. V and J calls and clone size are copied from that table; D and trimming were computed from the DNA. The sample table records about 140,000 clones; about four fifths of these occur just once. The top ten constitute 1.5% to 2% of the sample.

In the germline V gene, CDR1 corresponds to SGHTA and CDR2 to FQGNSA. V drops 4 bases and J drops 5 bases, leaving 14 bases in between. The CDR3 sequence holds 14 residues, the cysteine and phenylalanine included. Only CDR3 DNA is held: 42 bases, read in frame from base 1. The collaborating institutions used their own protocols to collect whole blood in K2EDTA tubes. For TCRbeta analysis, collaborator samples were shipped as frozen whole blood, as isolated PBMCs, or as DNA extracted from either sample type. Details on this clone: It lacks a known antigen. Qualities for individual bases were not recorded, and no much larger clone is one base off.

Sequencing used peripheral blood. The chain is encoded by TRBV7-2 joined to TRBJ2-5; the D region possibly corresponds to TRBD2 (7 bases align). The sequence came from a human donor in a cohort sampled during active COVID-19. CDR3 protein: CASSYRGAEETQYF. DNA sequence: TGTGCCAGCAGCTACCGGGGGGCGGAGGAGACCCAGTACTTC.